The 3 T cell receptor beta chains given below trace back to one sample, sequenced in a study of T cell repertoires in cytomegalovirus infection. TCRdb reprocessed the reads with MiXCR, giving one entry per CDR3 protein. There are tens of thousands of distinct CDR3 sequences in the sample; 3.7% occur only once, and less than 5% lies in the top ten. The source material was PBMCs. The receptor source for this set is a human donor in good health (CMV status not recorded). Some clones in this sample may be carry-over from other donors' samples.

Many counts were recorded for this clonotype. This chain uses TRBV19 with TRBJ1-1; D is possibly TRBD1 (5 bases). The CDR3 runs 15 residues. Per germline, CDR1 LNHDA and CDR2 SQIVND (reference sequence). V was clipped by 3 bases and J by 0 bases, with 11 bases between them. The CDR3 nucleotides are TGTGCCAGTAGTATCCAGGGAGTGGTGAACACTGAAGCTTTCTTT. It codes for CASSIQGVVNTEAFF. Using reference TRBV19 and TRBJ1-1 for the parts outside the CDR3, the full variable domain is DGGITQSPKYLFRKEGQNVTLSCEQNLNHDAMYWYRQDPGQGLRLIYYSQIVNDFQKGDIAEGYSVSREKKESFPLTVTSAQKNPTAFYLCASSIQGVVNTEAFFGQGTRLTVV.

This clonotype was counted many times. CDR3 DNA sequence: TGTGCCAGCAGCTTAGGCCAGGCACTCTCTGGAAACACCATATATTTT. Protein product: CASSLGQALSGNTIYF. The chain employs TRBV7-6 and TRBJ1-3, with unresolved D. The CDR3 is made up of 16 amino acids. V lost 1 base, J lost 0 bases, and 10 bases lay in between. The V gene's germline CDR1 is SGHVS and CDR2 FNYEAQ.

This clonotype was picked up many times. This chain joins TRBV19 and TRBJ1-5, with 8 positions matching TRBD1. Germline CDR1 reads LNHDA; CDR2 reads SQIVND (reference sequence). V lost 6 bases and J lost 1; bases outside the gene matches: 8. This CDR3 region has 16 residues. The CDR3 loop is CASRSAGGRSNQPQHF. As DNA, the CDR3 is TGTGCCAGTAGGTCCGCAGGGGGCCGGAGCAATCAGCCCCAGCATTTT. Supplemented by reference TRBV19 and TRBJ1-5, the full variable domain reads DGGITQSPKYLFRKEGQNVTLSCEQNLNHDAMYWYRQDPGQGLRLIYYSQIVNDFQKGDIAEGYSVSREKKESFPLTVTSAQKNPTAFYLCASRSAGGRSNQPQHFGDGTRLSIL.